This T cell receptor (beta chain) comes out of a study of T-cell reconstitution after alpha-beta-depleted transplantation in children. This clonotype came up many times. Unique molecular identifiers featured in how the TCRbeta library was prepared. TCRdb fed the PCR reads into MiXCR, producing one record per CDR3 protein. The sample has 90,000 to 120,000 distinct CDR3 sequences; about 6.4% are singletons. In germline, CDR1 is MNHEY, CDR2 SMNVEV (reference sequence). Trimming removed 8 bases from V and 6 bases from J; junction bases left unmatched: 4. The CDR3 contains 12 residues. The receptor was isolated from a male patient aged 2-15 years who had a stem cell transplant for acute lymphoblastic leukemia, so the T cells may come from the graft donor. This rearrangement joins TRBV27 to TRBJ2-1, with TRBD2 matching 7 bases. Sample: PBMCs, mostly from graft donor cells, taken 360 days after TCRalphabeta/CD19-depleted stem cell transplant. The DNA of the CDR3 is TGTGCCAGCGGCTGGGGGGGCAATGAGCAGTTCTTC. Translating gives CASGWGGNEQFF.